A selection of T cell receptor beta chains follows, all from one sample in a study of cytomegalovirus exposure and HLA in healthy donors. Produced via immunoSEQ multiplex PCR; TCRdb's table is partial and in-frame only. This sample carries about 120,000 clones, around 80% of them seen once, and the ten largest clones take about 1.2%. Input material: PBMCs. The origin of the receptors is a female donor in good health and CMV-seronegative. Each CDR3 is given with its conserved first and last residue. A D gene is named only where the DNA matches it firmly. Clone size is not always given. Where it is, it says once, few, many or a class for expanded clones.

v_gene,d_gene,j_gene,abundance,CDR3aa,CDR3nt
TRBV7-9,-,TRBJ1-4,-,CASSSEGATNEKLFF,TGTGCCAGCAGCAGCGAGGGCGCAACTAATGAAAAACTGTTTTTT
TRBV11-1,-,TRBJ2-5,once,CASSLLLDRQETQYF,TGTGCCAGCAGCCTCCTGCTCGACAGGCAAGAGACCCAGTACTTC
TRBV2,TRBD2,TRBJ2-1,-,CASSENSGGTQEQFF,TGTGCCAGCAGTGAAAACAGCGGGGGGACCCAGGAGCAGTTCTTC
TRBV9,TRBD1,TRBJ1-1,-,CASSVRPGTGTEAFF,TGTGCCAGCAGCGTAAGGCCGGGGACAGGCACTGAAGCTTTCTTT
TRBV5-1,-,TRBJ2-2,-,CASSRTGNTGELFF,TGCGCCAGCAGCCGTACAGGGAACACCGGGGAGCTGTTTTTT
TRBV2,-,TRBJ2-5,-,CASSGDRYQETQYF,TGTGCCAGCAGTGGCGACAGGTACCAAGAGACCCAGTACTTC
TRBV7-9,-,TRBJ2-5,few,CASSYHRLAGETQYF,TGTGCCAGCAGCTACCATCGGCTAGCCGGAGAGACCCAGTACTTC
TRBV7-6,TRBD1,TRBJ2-3,-,CASSRDRGTDTQYF,TGTGCCAGCTCCCGGGACAGGGGCACAGATACGCAGTATTTT
TRBV2,TRBD2,TRBJ2-2,-,CASSELTSGGSGGELFF,TGTGCCAGCAGTGAATTGACTAGCGGGGGGTCGGGCGGGGAGCTGTTTTTT
TRBV28,TRBD2,TRBJ2-1,-,CASRTSGRQEQFF,TGTGCCAGCAGGACTAGCGGGAGACAGGAGCAGTTCTTC
TRBV6-5,-,TRBJ1-1,-,CASSSGLKGTEAFF,TGTGCCAGCAGTTCGGGGTTAAAGGGCACTGAAGCTTTCTTT
TRBV5-1,-,TRBJ2-5,-,CASSQAQMGTQYF,TGCGCCAGCAGCCAGGCCCAGATGGGGACCCAGTACTTC
TRBV5-1,-,TRBJ2-5,-,CASSPYGLTSGETQYF,TGCGCCAGCAGCCCCTACGGCCTCACTAGTGGGGAGACCCAGTACTTC
TRBV7-6,-,TRBJ1-5,-,CASSLGSGPQHF,TGTGCCAGCAGCTTAGGGTCAGGGCCCCAGCATTTT
TRBV11-2,TRBD1,TRBJ2-7,-,CASSAQGAGEQYF,TGTGCCAGCAGCGCACAGGGGGCCGGCGAGCAGTACTTC
TRBV9,-,TRBJ2-3,-,CASSAYRVGNTDTQYF,TGTGCCAGCAGCGCCTACAGGGTAGGAAACACAGATACGCAGTATTTT
TRBV7-8,-,TRBJ2-7,-,CASSLAGASSEQYF,TGTGCCAGCAGCTTAGCGGGGGCTTCAAGCGAGCAGTACTTC
TRBV7-9,TRBD1,TRBJ1-5,-,CASSLTGAGQPQHF,TGTGCCAGCAGCTTAACAGGGGCCGGTCAGCCCCAGCATTTT
TRBV11-3,-,TRBJ2-1,-,CASSLETRPNEQFF,TGTGCCAGCAGCTTAGAGACTAGACCCAATGAGCAGTTCTTC
TRBV18,TRBD2,TRBJ2-1,-,CASSASGSGPNEQFF,TGTGCCAGCTCCGCTAGCGGGAGCGGGCCCAATGAGCAGTTCTTC
TRBV30,-,TRBJ2-7,-,CAWGRGQAYEQYF,TGTGCCTGGGGGAGGGGACAGGCATACGAGCAGTACTTC
TRBV5-1,TRBD1,TRBJ2-3,-,CASSPGTGAADTQYF,TGCGCCAGCAGCCCCGGGACAGGGGCCGCAGATACGCAGTATTTT
TRBV11-2,-,TRBJ1-2,-,CASSLGRSLGYTF,TGTGCCAGCAGCTTGGGCAGATCCTTAGGCTACACCTTC
TRBV28,-,TRBJ2-3,-,CASSPWAAGNTQYF,TGTGCCAGCAGCCCCTGGGCCGCGGGGAATACGCAGTATTTT
TRBV5-6,TRBD2,TRBJ2-3,-,CASRNAGGPGTQYF,TGTGCCAGCCGAAATGCGGGAGGGCCCGGCACGCAGTATTTT
TRBV9,-,TRBJ1-3,-,CASSSMGSSGNTIYF,TGTGCCAGCAGCTCGATGGGGAGCTCTGGAAACACCATATATTTT
TRBV9,-,TRBJ2-1,-,CASSALATEKNEQFF,TGTGCCAGCAGCGCCCTAGCGACGGAGAAGAATGAGCAGTTCTTC
TRBV18,TRBD1,TRBJ1-3,-,CASSGTGGASGNTIYF,TGTGCCAGCTCAGGGACAGGGGGCGCGTCTGGAAACACCATATATTTT
TRBV27,-,TRBJ1-1,-,CASSFTTGEAFF,TGTGCCAGCAGTTTCACGACAGGTGAAGCTTTCTTT
TRBV2,-,TRBJ2-7,-,CASSLLDSRKYF,TGTGCCAGCAGTTTATTAGACTCGCGAAAGTACTTC
TRBV18,-,TRBJ1-2,-,CASSPALAGASNYGYTF,TGTGCCAGCTCACCAGCTCTTGCAGGCGCCTCTAACTATGGCTACACCTTC
TRBV7-9,-,TRBJ1-4,-,CASSGRKGGSEKLFF,TGTGCCAGCAGCGGGCGGAAGGGGGGGAGTGAAAAACTGTTTTTT
TRBV11-3,TRBD2,TRBJ2-2,-,CASSSRLAGGSGELFF,TGTGCCAGCAGCTCGCGACTAGCGGGGGGGTCCGGGGAGCTGTTTTTT
TRBV11-2,-,TRBJ2-3,-,CASSSRLPTDTQYF,TGTGCCAGCAGCTCGAGACTGCCCACAGATACGCAGTATTTT
TRBV28,TRBD1,TRBJ2-7,-,CASSSTDRDYEQYF,TGTGCCAGCAGTTCGACTGACAGGGACTACGAGCAGTACTTC
TRBV7-6,-,TRBJ1-1,-,CASSLIRGTEAFF,TGTGCCAGCAGCTTAATTCGGGGCACTGAAGCTTTCTTT
TRBV14,TRBD2,TRBJ2-1,few,CASSQGLRLAEQFF,TGTGCCAGCAGCCAAGGCCTCCGACTAGCAGAGCAGTTCTTC
TRBV28,-,TRBJ2-5,once,CASSFLRLTQYF,TGTGCCAGCAGTTTTCTACGGTTGACCCAGTACTTC
TRBV7-9,TRBD2,TRBJ2-3,few,CSSSPPRSSGRSDTQYF,TGTTCCAGCAGCCCCCCCCGGAGTAGCGGGAGATCGGATACGCAGTATTTT
TRBV4-1,-,TRBJ2-2,-,CASSQDSVVAVTGELFF,TGCGCCAGCAGCCAAGATTCAGTGGTAGCGGTCACCGGGGAGCTGTTTTTT
TRBV18,TRBD1,TRBJ1-1,-,CASSPRDRVNTEAFF,TGTGCCAGCTCACCCCGCGACAGGGTTAACACTGAAGCTTTCTTT
TRBV7-3,-,TRBJ2-3,-,CASSAGEAPDTQYF,TGTGCCAGCAGCGCAGGGGAAGCACCAGATACGCAGTATTTT